This T cell receptor (beta chain) is from a study of T cells expressing NK-cell markers. Looking at the study overall: From sorted CD3+CD56+NKG2C+, CD3+CD56+NKG2C- and CD3+CD56-NKG2C+ T cells came the TCR beta repertoires.

Study-level results: The share of CD8+ T cells held by dominant NKG2C+ clonotypes was about 1.0-7.5% in about 6 donors.

TCRdb reanalyzed the 5' RACE reads, giving one entry per CDR3 protein sequence and no DNA. The data include over 250,000 distinct CDR3 sequences; the top ten clones carry roughly 4.2%. Points on this clonotype: The antigen remains undetermined.

The TCR comes from a woman aged 18 to 75 in good health. Specimen: blood T cells: a sorted CD56 or NKG2C T cell subset, CD4+ or CD8+ T cells, or bulk PBMC T cells (not recorded which).

The chain's CDR3 is CASSRDPRAETQYF. The J gene is TRBJ2-5, the V gene TRBV14; TCRdb proposes TRBD1, but this gene call is untestable without DNA. This CDR3 spans 14 amino acids. CDR1 and CDR2 (germline): SGHDN, FVKESK.